These T cell receptor beta chains were read from a single sample in a study of identical twins. Using its own MiXCR run on the 5' RACE reads, TCRdb lists one record per CDR3 protein. Here the sample spans approximately 190,000 distinct CDR3 sequences, about 15% being singletons. The same specimen was also included in a second study, on T cells expressing NK-cell markers.

Sequenced input: CD8+ T cells sorted from blood. The receptor source for this set is a woman aged 18-29 years in good health. Both conserved end residues are part of each CDR3. Fields, in order: J gene, V gene, clone size, CDR3 protein. Some rows have no size entry. The others give once, few or many, or a class for an expanded clone.

>TRBJ2-7|TRBV7-2|few
CASSSSSGATYEQYF
>TRBJ1-5|TRBV2|few
CASSENRPPNQPQHF
>TRBJ2-7|TRBV23-1|NA
CASSQSGSHRVSVSSYEQYF
>TRBJ1-1|TRBV5-1|few
CASSPATERTPGTEAFF
>TRBJ2-1|TRBV7-7|NA
CASNTLAGGHEQFF
>TRBJ2-1|TRBV12-3/TRBV12-4|NA
CASSPTGLAVNEQFF
>TRBJ2-7|TRBV20-1|few
CSARGRGGPYEQYF
>TRBJ2-3|TRBV7-9|NA
CASSYWDFGGTDTQYF
>TRBJ2-6|TRBV6-4|few
CASSEESGGANVLTF
>TRBJ2-7|TRBV29-1|few
CSVQLVPYEQYF
>TRBJ1-4|TRBV2|few
CASSVKDPFF
>TRBJ2-2|TRBV6-6|once
CASSWGDTGELFF
>TRBJ2-1|TRBV15|NA
CATSGILAGGGEQFF
>TRBJ1-1|TRBV2|few
CAGAWGDTEAFF
>TRBJ2-7|TRBV7-9|NA
CASSISVTPWEQYF
>TRBJ2-1|TRBV14|few
CASMQRGARYNEQFF
>TRBJ1-6|TRBV7-6|few
CASSLGDGGNSPLHF
>TRBJ2-1|TRBV12-3/TRBV12-4|once
CASSESVYSYNEQFF
>TRBJ2-7|TRBV29-1|many
CSVEGVDAYEQYF
>TRBJ2-2|TRBV14|few
CASSQGPGLAGELFF
>TRBJ1-5|TRBV15|many
CATSRDWTQPQHF
>TRBJ2-7|TRBV29-1|NA
CSAVKGPSYEQYF
>TRBJ2-1|TRBV20-1|NA
CSAKFLGEQFF
>TRBJ2-3|TRBV7-3|few
CASSSSGGVTDTQYF